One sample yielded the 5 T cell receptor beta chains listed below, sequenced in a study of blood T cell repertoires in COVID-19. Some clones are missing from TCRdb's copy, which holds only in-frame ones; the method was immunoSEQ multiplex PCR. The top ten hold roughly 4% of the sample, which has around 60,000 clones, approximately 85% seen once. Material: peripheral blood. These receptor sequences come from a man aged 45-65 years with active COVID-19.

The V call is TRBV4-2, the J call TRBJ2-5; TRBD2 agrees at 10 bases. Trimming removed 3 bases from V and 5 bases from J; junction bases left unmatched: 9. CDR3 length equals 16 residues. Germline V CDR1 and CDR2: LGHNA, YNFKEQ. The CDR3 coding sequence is TGTGCCAGCAGCCAGGAAAGCGGGGGGGCGACGGAGACCCAGTACTTC. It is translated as CASSQESGGATETQYF.

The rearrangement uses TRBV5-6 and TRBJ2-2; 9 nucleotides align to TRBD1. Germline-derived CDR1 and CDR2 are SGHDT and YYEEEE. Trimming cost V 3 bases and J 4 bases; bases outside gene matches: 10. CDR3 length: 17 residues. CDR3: CASSSSTGTGPTGELFF. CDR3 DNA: TGTGCCAGCAGCTCCTCAACCGGGACAGGGCCCACCGGGGAGCTGTTTTTT. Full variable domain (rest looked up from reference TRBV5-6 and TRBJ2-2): DAGVTQSPTHLIKTRGQQVTLRCSPKSGHDTVSWYQQALGQGPQFIFQYYEEEERQRGNFPDRFSGHQFPNYSSELNVNALLLGDSALYLCASSSSTGTGPTGELFFGEGSRLTVL.

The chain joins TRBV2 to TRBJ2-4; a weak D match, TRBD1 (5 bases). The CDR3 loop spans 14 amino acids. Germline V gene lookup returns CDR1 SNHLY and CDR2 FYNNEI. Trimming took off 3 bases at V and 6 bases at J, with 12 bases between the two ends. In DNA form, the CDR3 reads TGTGCCAGCAGTGAGAGCAGGGAAGTAAACATTCAGTACTTC. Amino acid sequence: CASSESREVNIQYF. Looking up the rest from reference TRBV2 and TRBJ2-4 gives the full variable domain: EPEVTQTPSHQVTQMGQEVILRCVPISNHLYFYWYRQILGQKVEFLVSFYNNEISEKSEIFDDQFSVERPDGSNFTLKIRSTKLEDSAMYFCASSESREVNIQYFGAGTRLSVL.

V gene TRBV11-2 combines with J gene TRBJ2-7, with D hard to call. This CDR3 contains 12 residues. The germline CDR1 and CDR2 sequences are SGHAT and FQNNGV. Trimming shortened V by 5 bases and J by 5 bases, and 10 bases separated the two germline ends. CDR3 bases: TGTGCCAGCAGCCCCCGGGTAAACGAGCAGTACTTC. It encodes CASSPRVNEQYF.

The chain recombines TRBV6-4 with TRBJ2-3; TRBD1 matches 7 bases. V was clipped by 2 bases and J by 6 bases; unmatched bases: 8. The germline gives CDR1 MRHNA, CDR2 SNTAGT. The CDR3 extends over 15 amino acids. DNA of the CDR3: TGTGCCAGCAGTGACCGCGCCAGGGGGTCCGATACGCAGTATTTT. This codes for CASSDRARGSDTQYF.